The present T cell receptor (beta chain) was sequenced within a study of blood T cell repertoires in COVID-19. Study-wide background: Samples came from the United States, Italy and Spain, spanning acute and convalescent COVID-19.

TCRdb's table, derived via immunoSEQ multiplex PCR, lists solely in-frame clones and lacks some. The data hold about 490,000 clones, with approximately 85% observed a single time. Only one count was recorded for this clone. Trimming at V came to 2 bases and at J to 1 base, leaving 5 bases not matched to a gene. In germline, CDR1 is MNHEY, CDR2 SVGAGI. The CDR3 spans 16 residues. The TCR comes from a human donor in a cohort sampled during active COVID-19. Sequencing used peripheral blood. The rearrangement links TRBV6-5 to TRBJ2-4; 7 bases line up with TRBD2. Here the CDR3 reads CASSYGGSAAKNIQYF. The CDR3, as DNA: TGTGCCAGCAGTTACGGCGGGAGTGCGGCCAAAAACATTCAGTACTTC.